This T cell receptor (beta chain) was recorded in a study of T cells in Graves' hyperthyroidism and ophthalmopathy. Study-wide background: Specimen type is peripheral blood, collected at initial diagnosis prior to any treatment.

The germline gives CDR1 DFQATT, CDR2 SNEGSKA (reference sequence). The CDR3 totals 15 residues. The ends were cut back, 3 bases at V and 2 bases at J, with 16 bases in the middle. This clonotype was observed a few times. RNA transcripts served as the template for amplifying TCR beta CDR3 regions. Initially, a first-round RT-PCR of the TCR CDR3 employed the HTBI primer set. TCRdb called the multiplex PCR reads again in MiXCR, with one record for every CDR3 protein. The table lists hundreds of thousands of distinct CDR3 sequences, approximately 40% of them singletons. The receptor's source is a woman between 35 and 50 years old with Graves' hyperthyroidism. Sequences were obtained from blood. The V gene is TRBV20-1, the J gene TRBJ1-2; D not resolved. CDR3 nucleotide sequence: TGCAGTGCTAGCTGGCCTCAAATAGGGAACTATGGCTACACCTTC. This translates into CSASWPQIGNYGYTF.